In this sample, the clone carrying this TCR beta chain turned up many times. Its antigen is unidentified. TCRdb reanalysed the reads using MiXCR and keeps one entry per CDR3 protein. The sample records about 310,000 distinct CDR3 sequences, approximately 10% being singletons. The source of the sample is a study of T cell repertoires in cytomegalovirus infection. Germline V gives CDR1 SGHVS, CDR2 FQNEAQ. The V end was cut by 2 bases, the J end by 3 bases, with 15 bases between. The CDR3 has 16 amino acids. The study, taken as a whole, reports: Across the ex vivo response, the dominant clonotypes were HLA-C-restricted CMV-specific TCR beta clonotypes.

V gene TRBV7-8 combines with J gene TRBJ2-3; TRBD1 might be the D (6 bases). This TCR derives from a human donor in good health (CMV status not recorded). Some clones in this sample may be carry-over from other donors' samples. Source material: PBMCs. CDR3 loop: CASSLQGQLGTDTQYF. DNA for the CDR3: TGTGCCAGCAGCTTACAAGGACAGCTGGGGACAGATACGCAGTATTTT.